Listed below are T cell receptor beta chains from one sample, sequenced in a study of cytotoxic CD8 clonotypes in ibrutinib-treated CLL. Profiled with immunoSEQ multiplex PCR; TCRdb holds only in-frame clones, not every one. This table has around 250,000 clones, 70% appearing once. Here the sequenced sample was PBMCs, taken after 24 months of ibrutinib treatment. The receptors here all came from a human donor with chronic lymphocytic leukemia. Both conserved end residues are part of each CDR3. A D gene is named only where the DNA matches it firmly. Size values are once, few and many counts, or a class for expanded clones, and some rows have none.

d_call: TRBD2
j_call: TRBJ2-7
v_call: TRBV27
clone_size: .
cdr3_aa: CASRRTSIPPYEQYF
cdr3_nt: TGTGCCAGCAGGCGGACTAGTATCCCTCCCTACGAGCAGTACTTC

d_call: TRBD2
j_call: TRBJ2-1
v_call: TRBV13
clone_size: .
cdr3_aa: CASSLRPQTSGSIFEQFF
cdr3_nt: TGTGCCAGCAGCTTACGCCCCCAGACTAGCGGGAGTATATTTGAGCAGTTCTTC

d_call: TRBD1
j_call: TRBJ2-1
v_call: TRBV18
clone_size: .
cdr3_aa: CASSPGQGDYNEQFF
cdr3_nt: TGTGCCAGCTCACCGGGACAGGGAGATTACAATGAGCAGTTCTTC

d_call: TRBD2
j_call: TRBJ2-1
v_call: TRBV29-1
clone_size: once
cdr3_aa: CSVEDLGEGNEQFF
cdr3_nt: TGCAGCGTTGAAGATCTTGGGGAGGGCAATGAGCAGTTCTTC

d_call: .
j_call: TRBJ2-3
v_call: TRBV5-1
clone_size: once
cdr3_aa: CASSQQGGDTQYF
cdr3_nt: TGCGCCAGCAGTCAACAGGGAGGGGATACGCAGTATTTT

d_call: .
j_call: TRBJ2-6
v_call: TRBV19
clone_size: .
cdr3_aa: CASSPGSSGANVLTF
cdr3_nt: TGTGCCAGTAGTCCGGGGAGTTCTGGGGCCAACGTCCTGACTTTC

d_call: .
j_call: TRBJ2-1
v_call: TRBV11-2
clone_size: .
cdr3_aa: CASSLASSQGIF
cdr3_nt: TGTGCCAGCAGCTTAGCTAGCTCACAAGGGATCTTC

d_call: TRBD2
j_call: TRBJ2-3
v_call: TRBV11-3
clone_size: once
cdr3_aa: CASSPRSSGSLGTQYF
cdr3_nt: TGTGCCAGCAGCCCCCGAAGTAGCGGGAGCTTGGGTACGCAGTATTTT

d_call: .
j_call: TRBJ1-1
v_call: TRBV27
clone_size: .
cdr3_aa: CASSLSQMNTEAFF
cdr3_nt: TGTGCCAGCAGTTTATCCCAGATGAACACTGAAGCTTTCTTT

d_call: TRBD1
j_call: TRBJ2-5
v_call: TRBV28
clone_size: once
cdr3_aa: CASKKDRELETQYF
cdr3_nt: TGTGCCAGCAAAAAGGACAGGGAGTTAGAGACCCAGTACTTC

d_call: TRBD1
j_call: TRBJ2-7
v_call: TRBV28
clone_size: .
cdr3_aa: CASTGQVRSYEQYF
cdr3_nt: TGTGCCAGCACCGGACAGGTCCGCTCCTACGAGCAGTACTTC

d_call: .
j_call: TRBJ1-4
v_call: TRBV7-2
clone_size: .
cdr3_aa: CASSLMVNEKLFF
cdr3_nt: TGTGCCAGCAGCTTAATGGTAAACGAAAAACTGTTTTTT

d_call: .
j_call: TRBJ1-2
v_call: TRBV9
clone_size: .
cdr3_aa: CASSVGQQVANYGYTF
cdr3_nt: TGTGCCAGCAGCGTAGGACAGCAGGTAGCTAACTATGGCTACACCTTC

d_call: .
j_call: TRBJ2-2
v_call: TRBV5-1
clone_size: .
cdr3_aa: CASSDQTRMNTGELFF
cdr3_nt: TGCGCCAGCAGCGATCAAACTAGAATGAACACCGGGGAGCTGTTTTTT

d_call: TRBD1
j_call: TRBJ2-5
v_call: TRBV11-3
clone_size: once
cdr3_aa: CASSTGTGPETQYF
cdr3_nt: TGTGCCAGCAGCACCGGGACAGGGCCAGAGACCCAGTACTTC

d_call: TRBD1
j_call: TRBJ2-2
v_call: TRBV27
clone_size: .
cdr3_aa: CASRGWAGGTGELFF
cdr3_nt: TGTGCCAGCAGGGGGTGGGCAGGGGGAACCGGGGAGCTGTTTTTT

d_call: .
j_call: TRBJ1-3
v_call: TRBV4-2
clone_size: .
cdr3_aa: CASSQTRGAGISGNTIYF
cdr3_nt: TGTGCCAGCAGCCAAACCCGCGGGGCGGGCATCTCTGGAAACACCATATATTTT

d_call: TRBD1
j_call: TRBJ2-2
v_call: TRBV6-6
clone_size: .
cdr3_aa: CASSAQGIGGELFF
cdr3_nt: TGTGCCAGCAGTGCACAGGGGATTGGCGGGGAGCTGTTTTTT

d_call: .
j_call: TRBJ2-7
v_call: TRBV28
clone_size: .
cdr3_aa: CASSLQRVGSYEQYF
cdr3_nt: TGTGCCAGCAGTTTACAGCGGGTTGGCTCCTACGAGCAGTACTTC

d_call: .
j_call: TRBJ2-2
v_call: TRBV9
clone_size: few
cdr3_aa: CASSRGTGELFF
cdr3_nt: TGTGCCAGCAGTCGGGGAACCGGGGAGCTGTTTTTT

d_call: .
j_call: TRBJ2-4
v_call: TRBV29-1
clone_size: .
cdr3_aa: CSVYTAIQPKLRNIQYF
cdr3_nt: TGCAGCGTTTATACTGCGATACAACCCAAGTTGAGGAACATTCAGTACTTC

d_call: TRBD1
j_call: TRBJ1-1
v_call: TRBV19
clone_size: .
cdr3_aa: CASFFGQGAAEAFF
cdr3_nt: TGTGCCAGCTTCTTTGGACAGGGAGCCGCTGAAGCTTTCTTT

d_call: TRBD1
j_call: TRBJ2-7
v_call: TRBV30
clone_size: .
cdr3_aa: CAWRAPGRGQGLYEQYF
cdr3_nt: TGTGCCTGGAGAGCACCCGGAAGAGGACAGGGGTTATACGAGCAGTACTTC

d_call: TRBD2
j_call: TRBJ2-5
v_call: TRBV11-2
clone_size: .
cdr3_aa: CASPQRGQETQYF
cdr3_nt: TGTGCCAGCCCCCAGCGGGGGCAAGAGACCCAGTACTTC

d_call: .
j_call: TRBJ1-2
v_call: TRBV12-5
clone_size: .
cdr3_aa: CASGTTRRGYTF
cdr3_nt: TGTGCTAGTGGTACTACCAGACGAGGCTACACCTTC

d_call: .
j_call: TRBJ2-7
v_call: TRBV7-9
clone_size: .
cdr3_aa: CASSLGTASEQYF
cdr3_nt: TGTGCCAGCAGCCTAGGGACGGCATCCGAGCAGTACTTC

d_call: .
j_call: TRBJ1-5
v_call: TRBV28
clone_size: few
cdr3_aa: CASYSPISLYSNQPQHF
cdr3_nt: TGTGCCAGCTATAGCCCAATCAGCCTTTATAGCAATCAGCCCCAGCATTTT

d_call: .
j_call: TRBJ1-2
v_call: TRBV7-9
clone_size: .
cdr3_aa: CGEDNNYGYTF
cdr3_nt: TGTGGAGAAGACAATAACTATGGCTACACCTTC

d_call: TRBD1
j_call: TRBJ1-2
v_call: TRBV5-1
clone_size: .
cdr3_aa: CASSSLGTDYNYGYTF
cdr3_nt: TGCGCCAGCAGCTCCTTAGGGACAGACTATAACTATGGCTACACCTTC

d_call: .
j_call: TRBJ2-7
v_call: TRBV28
clone_size: .
cdr3_aa: CASNRKRAYEQYF
cdr3_nt: TGTGCCAGCAATCGAAAAAGAGCCTACGAGCAGTACTTC

d_call: .
j_call: TRBJ1-5
v_call: TRBV5-6
clone_size: .
cdr3_aa: CASSLGQASNQPQHF
cdr3_nt: TGTGCCAGCAGCTTGGGGCAGGCTAGCAATCAGCCCCAGCATTTT

d_call: .
j_call: TRBJ2-3
v_call: TRBV19
clone_size: .
cdr3_aa: CASSTGNLIDTQYF
cdr3_nt: TGTGCCAGTAGTACGGGCAATCTAATAGATACGCAGTATTTT

d_call: .
j_call: TRBJ2-1
v_call: TRBV6-6
clone_size: few
cdr3_aa: CASSYGENNEQFF
cdr3_nt: TGTGCCAGCAGTTACGGGGAAAACAATGAGCAGTTCTTC

d_call: .
j_call: TRBJ1-5
v_call: TRBV25-1
clone_size: .
cdr3_aa: CASSAQGVQPQHF
cdr3_nt: TGTGCCAGCAGTGCGCAGGGTGTTCAGCCCCAGCATTTT

d_call: TRBD2
j_call: TRBJ2-3
v_call: TRBV29-1
clone_size: .
cdr3_aa: CSVGRLAGVGDTQYF
cdr3_nt: TGCAGCGTTGGCAGGCTAGCGGGAGTGGGAGATACGCAGTATTTT

d_call: .
j_call: TRBJ1-5
v_call: TRBV5-1
clone_size: .
cdr3_aa: CASSLGGGNQPQHF
cdr3_nt: TGCGCCAGCAGCTTGGGAGGGGGCAATCAGCCCCAGCATTTT

d_call: .
j_call: TRBJ2-3
v_call: TRBV5-1
clone_size: once
cdr3_aa: CASSTRMQPTDTQYF
cdr3_nt: TGCGCCAGCAGCACGAGGATGCAACCCACAGATACGCAGTATTTT

d_call: TRBD2
j_call: TRBJ2-3
v_call: TRBV14
clone_size: .
cdr3_aa: CASSHFRLAISTDTQYF
cdr3_nt: TGTGCCAGCAGCCACTTTCGACTAGCGATTAGCACAGATACGCAGTATTTT

d_call: .
j_call: TRBJ2-5
v_call: TRBV9
clone_size: .
cdr3_aa: CASSSPAGLETQYF
cdr3_nt: TGTGCCAGCAGTAGCCCTGCGGGACTGGAGACCCAGTACTTC

d_call: .
j_call: TRBJ2-5
v_call: TRBV7-3
clone_size: .
cdr3_aa: CASSLRRTEETQYF
cdr3_nt: TGTGCCAGCAGCTTAAGACGGACCGAAGAGACCCAGTACTTC

d_call: .
j_call: TRBJ1-5
v_call: TRBV28
clone_size: .
cdr3_aa: CASSYPASNQPQHF
cdr3_nt: TGTGCCAGCAGTTACCCCGCTAGCAATCAGCCCCAGCATTTT